This T cell receptor beta chain was captured by sequencing in a study of T cell responses to AZD1222 COVID-19 vaccine. Germline assignment: CDR1 SSHAT and CDR2 FNYEAQ (reference sequence). The CDR3 is made up of 16 amino acids. V lost 0 bases and J lost 0, with 9 bases in between. This table comes from immunoSEQ multiplex PCR, and its TCRdb copy is limited to in-frame clones, with some not included. The sample includes 100,000 or so clones, about 83% of them seen just once. The TCR comes from an adult in good health. The rearrangement joins TRBV7-7 to TRBJ2-1; the D is unclear. Sequenced material: peripheral blood, taken on day 0 of AZD1222 vaccination. In DNA form, the CDR3 reads TGTGCCAGCAGCTTAGCGAAGGACCTCTCCTACAATGAGCAGTTCTTC. Translating it yields CASSLAKDLSYNEQFF.